Below are 17 T cell receptor beta chains sequenced from a single sample in a study of radiotherapy plus CTLA-4 blockade in lung cancer. Produced via immunoSEQ multiplex PCR; TCRdb's table is partial and in-frame only. The table lists under 95,000 clones, approximately 80% of them singletons. This material consisted of peripheral blood, taken from a patient treated with radiotherapy plus ipilimumab. The receptors were sampled from a human donor with non-small cell lung cancer who had stable disease on radiotherapy plus ipilimumab.

DNA for the CDR3: TGTGCCAGCAGCGTTGAGGACAGGGGGTTCACTGAAGCTTTCTTT. Its protein product is CASSVEDRGFTEAFF. The rearrangement joins TRBV9 to TRBJ1-1, with 10 bases matching TRBD1. Germline V lookup: CDR1 SGDLS, CDR2 YYNGEE. J was trimmed by 4 bases and V by 2 bases; bases with no gene match: 5. The CDR3 has 15 residues.

The V and J genes are TRBV19 and TRBJ2-1; 9 bases map to TRBD1. The CDR3 spans 12 residues. Trimming cost V 8 bases and J 9 bases; bases outside gene matches: 5. CDR1 is LNHDA and CDR2 is SQIVND in the germline V gene (reference sequence). The chain's CDR3 is CASCRTGVEQFF. As DNA, the CDR3 is TGTGCCAGTTGCAGGACAGGGGTTGAGCAGTTCTTC.

V gene TRBV18 combines with J gene TRBJ2-2; D gene uncertain. This CDR3 contains 15 residues. Trimming cost V 4 bases and J 3 bases, with 12 bases left between them. Germline V gene sequence: CDR1 KGHSH, CDR2 LQKENI. CDR3 coding DNA: TGTGCCAGCTCACGTAATGCCGGCTACACCGGGGAGCTGTTTTTT. This codes for CASSRNAGYTGELFF.

This clone was counted a few times. The chain carries TRBV18 and TRBJ2-1; 8 positions match TRBD2. V lost 3 bases to trimming and J lost 4 bases; unmatched junction nucleotides: 5. CDR1 is KGHSH and CDR2 is LQKENI in the germline V gene. The CDR3 contains 15 residues. CDR3 coding DNA: TGTGCCAGCTCACCCCTAGCGGGCCTATACAATGAGCAGTTCTTC. It specifies CASSPLAGLYNEQFF.

The DNA of the CDR3 is TGTGCCAGCAGCTTAGCCTATTGGACGGGTGAGACCCAGTACTTC. Its protein product is CASSLAYWTGETQYF. The J gene is TRBJ2-5, the V gene TRBV11-2, with D unclear. The V gene lost 1 base and the J gene lost 5 bases, with 14 bases spanning the gap. Germline V gene data show CDR1 as SGHAT and CDR2 as FQNNGV. This CDR3 is 15 amino acids long.

The rearrangement uses TRBV2 and TRBJ2-3; D gene uncertain. In germline, CDR1 is SNHLY, CDR2 FYNNEI. Deletions cut 6 bases from V and 4 bases from J, with 8 bases between. There are 12 residues in the CDR3. The CDR3 DNA follows: TGTGCCAGCAGCCTTACTTCAGATACGCAGTATTTT. Translating it yields CASSLTSDTQYF.

The DNA of the CDR3 is TGTGCCAGCAGGGAGTTCGGGGATACGCAGTATTTT. This translates into CASREFGDTQYF. This chain connects TRBV6-6 to TRBJ2-3; no firm D call. Germline CDR1 reads MNHNY; CDR2 reads SVGAGI (reference sequence). This CDR3 has 12 amino acids. The V gene lost 6 bases and the J gene lost 6 bases, with 10 bases spanning the gap.

The genes are TRBV6-1 and TRBJ1-4; D is uncertain. CDR3 size: 14 residues. Germline CDR1 and CDR2: MNHNS and SASEGT. V was pared by 5 bases and J by 6 bases, with 13 bases between. CDR3 loop: CASSFRFGDEKLFF. In nucleotides, the CDR3 is TGTGCCAGCAGTTTCAGGTTTGGGGATGAAAAACTGTTTTTT.

This rearrangement joins TRBV18 to TRBJ2-5; 7 bases are shared with TRBD1. V lost 3 bases, J lost 3 bases, and 4 bases stayed unmatched. The CDR3 totals 14 residues. Per the germline V gene, CDR1 is KGHSH and CDR2 is LQKENI. CDR3 in DNA: TGTGCCAGCTCACCCGGACAGGCTAAAGAGACCCAGTACTTC. It yields the protein CASSPGQAKETQYF.

The rearrangement links TRBV30 to TRBJ2-1; TRBD2 aligns across 11 bases. Germline V gene sequence: CDR1 GTSNPN, CDR2 SVGIG (reference sequence). V shed 2 bases and J 7 bases; nucleotides not matched to a gene: 19. This CDR3 spans 19 amino acids. The CDR3 region has the DNA TGTGCCTGGAGTTCCGGGACAGGAATAGCGGGAGGGAGAGGTAATGAGCAGTTCTTC. Its protein product is CAWSSGTGIAGGRGNEQFF. The full variable domain, rest sourced from reference TRBV30 and TRBJ2-1, is SQTIHQWPATLVQPVGSPLSLECTVEGTSNPNLYWYRQAAGRGLQLLFYSVGIGQISSEVPQNLSASRPQDRQFILSSKKLLLSDSGFYLCAWSSGTGIAGGRGNEQFFGPGTRLTVL.

The chain links TRBV5-3 to TRBJ2-3, with D perhaps matching TRBD2 (6 bases). TRBV5-3 is an ORF; its function is uncertain. The CDR3 runs 17 residues. Trimming cost V 0 bases and J 0 bases, with 14 bases left between them. CDR3 region: CARSLDLRRGSTDTQYF. The CDR3 DNA sequence: TGTGCCAGAAGCTTGGACCTACGGCGGGGTAGCACAGATACGCAGTATTTT.

The chain joins TRBV27 to TRBJ2-1; D is unclear. CDR1 and CDR2 from the germline V gene are MNHEY and SMNVEV (reference sequence). The V gene lost 0 bases and the J gene lost 9 bases, with 12 bases spanning the gap. The CDR3 is made up of 14 amino acids. The CDR3 sequence: CASSLSGGLREQFF. The DNA of the CDR3 is TGTGCCAGCAGTTTATCGGGTGGGCTACGTGAGCAGTTCTTC.

This clone has a handful of counts. The J gene is TRBJ1-2, the V gene TRBV30, with D possibly matching TRBD1 (6 bases). The CDR3 consists of 15 residues. Trimming cost V 0 bases and J 6 bases, with 17 bases left between them. Germline-derived CDR1 and CDR2 are GTSNPN and SVGIG (reference sequence). The CDR3 region has the DNA TGTGCCTGGAGTGTTCAGGGGCCAGGGGTAGATGGCTACACCTTC. Protein: CAWSVQGPGVDGYTF.

The chain couples TRBV19 to TRBJ1-5, with TRBD1 as a possible D gene (6 bases). CDR3 size: 14 residues. Trimming took off 6 bases at V and 4 bases at J, with 13 bases between the two ends. Germline CDR1 and CDR2: LNHDA and SQIVND (reference sequence). CDR3: CASSFGQLNQPQHF. The CDR3 nucleotides are TGTGCCAGTAGCTTCGGACAGTTAAATCAGCCCCAGCATTTT.

The chain joins TRBV19 to TRBJ1-5; D perhaps matches TRBD1 (5 bases). Germline assignment: CDR1 LNHDA and CDR2 SQIVND (reference sequence). V shed 6 bases and J shed 3 bases, with 9 bases lying between them. CDR3 length equals 13 residues. CDR3 sequence: CASSLTVNQPQHF. The CDR3 nucleotides are TGTGCCAGTAGCCTGACAGTCAATCAGCCCCAGCATTTT.

This chain connects TRBV13 to TRBJ2-1; no clear D gene. V lost 3 bases and J 5 bases, leaving 14 bases between the germline ends. The germline gives CDR1 PRHDT, CDR2 FYEKMQ (reference sequence). The CDR3 has 15 residues. CDR3 region: CASSFPSGLNNEQFF. The DNA of the CDR3 is TGTGCCAGCAGCTTTCCCTCCGGGCTGAACAATGAGCAGTTCTTC. Full variable domain (remainder filled in from reference TRBV13 and TRBJ2-1): AAGVIQSPRHLIKEKRETATLKCYPIPRHDTVYWYQQGPGQDPQFLISFYEKMQSDKGSIPDRFSAQQFSDYHSELNMSSLELGDSALYFCASSFPSGLNNEQFFGPGTRLTVL.

This chain connects TRBV10-3 to TRBJ2-2; D not resolved. Per germline, CDR1 ENHRY and CDR2 SYGVKD. V dropped 2 bases and J dropped 12 bases, with 13 bases sitting between them. CDR3 size: 13 residues. CDR3 protein: CAISEDAGAKLFF. DNA for the CDR3: TGTGCCATCAGTGAGGACGCCGGCGCGAAGCTGTTTTTT.